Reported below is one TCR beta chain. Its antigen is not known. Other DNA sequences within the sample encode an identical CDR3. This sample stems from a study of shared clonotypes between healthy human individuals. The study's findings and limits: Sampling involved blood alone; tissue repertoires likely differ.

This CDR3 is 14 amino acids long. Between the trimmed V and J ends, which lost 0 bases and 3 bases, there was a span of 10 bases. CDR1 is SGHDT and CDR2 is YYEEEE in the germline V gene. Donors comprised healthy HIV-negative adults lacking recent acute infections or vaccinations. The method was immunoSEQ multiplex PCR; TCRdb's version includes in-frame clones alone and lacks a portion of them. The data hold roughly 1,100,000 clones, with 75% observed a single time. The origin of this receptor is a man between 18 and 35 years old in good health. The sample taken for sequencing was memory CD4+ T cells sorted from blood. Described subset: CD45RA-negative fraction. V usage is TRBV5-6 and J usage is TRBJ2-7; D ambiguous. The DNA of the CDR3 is TGTGCCAGCAGCTTGGGTTTTTCGTACTACGAGCAGTACTTC. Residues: CASSLGFSYYEQYF.